This T cell receptor beta chain was captured in a study of blood T cell repertoires in COVID-19. The CDR3 runs to 15 residues. Germline CDR1 SGHRS, CDR2 YFSETQ. The J segment lost 0 bases and the V segment lost 2 bases, leaving 4 bases of the junction unmatched. The data were produced by immunoSEQ multiplex PCR, yet TCRdb's version contains in-frame clones alone and is incomplete. The profile shows fewer than 400,000 clones, just under 90% of them singletons. The sample consisted of PBMCs or T cells enriched from blood (not recorded which). The chain joins TRBV5-1 to TRBJ1-1, with 7 bases matching TRBD1. The sequence was obtained from a woman in her fifties or sixties who had recovered from COVID-19. CDR3 sequence reads: CASSLTGDLNTEAFF. The CDR3 nucleotides are TGCGCCAGCAGCTTAACAGGGGACTTGAACACTGAAGCTTTCTTT.